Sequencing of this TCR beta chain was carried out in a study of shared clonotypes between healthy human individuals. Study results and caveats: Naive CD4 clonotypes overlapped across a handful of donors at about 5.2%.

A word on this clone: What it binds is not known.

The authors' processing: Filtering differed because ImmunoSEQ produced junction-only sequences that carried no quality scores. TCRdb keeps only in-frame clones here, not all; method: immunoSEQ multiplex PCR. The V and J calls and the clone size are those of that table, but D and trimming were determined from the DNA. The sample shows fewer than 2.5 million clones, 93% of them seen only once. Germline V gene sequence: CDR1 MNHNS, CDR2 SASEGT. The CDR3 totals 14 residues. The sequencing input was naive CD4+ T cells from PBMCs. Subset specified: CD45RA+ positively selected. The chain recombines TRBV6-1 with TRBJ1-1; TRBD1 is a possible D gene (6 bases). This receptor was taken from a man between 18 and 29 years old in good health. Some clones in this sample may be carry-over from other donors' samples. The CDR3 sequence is CAGGEQGANTEAFF. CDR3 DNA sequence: TGTGCTGGGGGGGAACAGGGTGCGAACACTGAAGCTTTCTTT.